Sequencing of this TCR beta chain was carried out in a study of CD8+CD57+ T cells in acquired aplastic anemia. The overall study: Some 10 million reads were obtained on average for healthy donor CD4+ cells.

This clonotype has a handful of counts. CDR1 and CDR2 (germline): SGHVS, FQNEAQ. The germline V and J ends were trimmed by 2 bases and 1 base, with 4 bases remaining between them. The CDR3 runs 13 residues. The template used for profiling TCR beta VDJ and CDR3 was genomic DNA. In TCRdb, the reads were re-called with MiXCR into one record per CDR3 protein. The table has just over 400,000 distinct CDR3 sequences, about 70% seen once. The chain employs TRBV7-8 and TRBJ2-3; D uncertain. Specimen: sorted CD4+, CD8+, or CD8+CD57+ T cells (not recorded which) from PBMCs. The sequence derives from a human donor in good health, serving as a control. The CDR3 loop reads CASSLLGTDTQYF. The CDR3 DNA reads TGTGCCAGCAGCTTATTAGGCACAGATACGCAGTATTTT.